This is a list of T cell receptor beta chains from one sample in a study of human T cells and chemical hapten exposure. TCRdb passed the RACE reads through MiXCR, listing each CDR3 protein once. The table shows approximately 84,000 distinct CDR3 sequences, with about 9% occurring only once. The specimen was whole blood. Receptors were obtained from a male donor in good health. Some clones in this sample may be carry-over from other donors' samples. Each CDR3 is given with its conserved first and last residue. A D gene is named only where the DNA matches it firmly. Only part of the rows carry a size: once, few, many, or a class if the clone is expanded.

length: 14; size: few; V: TRBV19; J: TRBJ1-2; D: TRBD1; CDR3: CASSRQGIGYGYTF; DNA: TGTGCCAGTAGCCGACAGGGGATTGGCTATGGCTACACCTTC
length: 13; size: .; V: TRBV5-1; J: TRBJ1-1; D: TRBD1; CDR3: CASSLNVQGEAFF; DNA: TGCGCCAGCAGCTTGAACGTACAGGGGGAGGCTTTCTTT
length: 15; size: .; V: TRBV20-1; J: TRBJ1-5; D: .; CDR3: CSARAGVRTNQPQHF; DNA: TGCAGTGCTAGAGCCGGCGTCAGGACGAATCAGCCCCAGCATTTT
length: 17; size: few; V: TRBV7-2; J: TRBJ2-4; D: .; CDR3: CASSPVNSGIAKNIQYF; DNA: TGTGCCAGCAGTCCAGTGAATAGCGGAATAGCCAAAAACATTCAGTACTTC
length: 12; size: .; V: TRBV7-9; J: TRBJ2-7; D: .; CDR3: CASSPENYEQYF; DNA: TGTGCCAGCAGCCCCGAGAACTACGAGCAGTACTTC
length: 15; size: few; V: TRBV29-1; J: TRBJ2-3; D: .; CDR3: CSVEDLRGWADTQYF; DNA: TGCAGCGTTGAAGATCTCAGGGGATGGGCAGATACGCAGTATTTT
length: 12; size: few; V: TRBV29-1; J: TRBJ2-5; D: .; CDR3: CSVVQGQETQYF; DNA: TGCAGCGTTGTCCAGGGCCAAGAGACCCAGTACTTC
length: 16; size: few; V: TRBV7-9; J: TRBJ1-6; D: TRBD1; CDR3: CASSLWGQGDNSPLHF; DNA: TGTGCCAGCAGCCTCTGGGGACAGGGGGATAATTCACCCCTCCACTTT
length: 12; size: few; V: TRBV20-1; J: TRBJ2-1; D: .; CDR3: CSALEDANEQFF; DNA: TGCAGTGCTCTGGAAGATGCGAATGAGCAGTTCTTC
length: 14; size: few; V: TRBV5-1; J: TRBJ1-2; D: .; CDR3: CASSLVESNYGYTF; DNA: TGCGCCAGCAGCTTGGTTGAATCTAACTATGGCTACACCTTC